The 19 T cell receptor beta chains given below trace back to one sample, sequenced in a study of vaccination and CD4 T cells after COVID-19. Treatment here: approximately 9-day PBMC culture with coronavirus spike peptide pools or control peptides (ViraFEST assay). Cultured CD4+ T cells had their DNA profiled by the Oncomine TCR Beta short-read assay. TCRdb ran MiXCR on the PCR reads and lists one entry per CDR3 protein. This repertoire shows about 12,000 distinct CDR3 sequences, 40% to 45% found once; its top ten account for 15% to 20%. No antigen is known for these receptors. Sequenced material: cultured CD4+ T cells from blood. These receptors all stem from a human donor with COVID-19.

The chain uses TRBV18 and TRBJ2-5, with 9 nucleotides matching TRBD1. The CDR3 is 15 residues long. CDR1 is KGHSH, CDR2 LQKENI, per germline. The V segment lost 3 bases and the J segment 2 bases; nucleotides outside the gene matches: 4. The CDR3, as DNA: TGTGCCAGCTCACCCCTCGGGACAGGGCAAGAGACCCAGTACTTC. Protein product: CASSPLGTGQETQYF. The full variable domain, completed using reference TRBV18 and TRBJ2-5, is NAGVMQNPRHLVRRRGQEARLRCSPMKGHSHVYWYRQLPEEGLKFMVYLQKENIIDESGMPKERFSAEFPKEGPSILRIQQVVRGDSAAYFCASSPLGTGQETQYFGPGTRLLVL.

The CDR3 here is CASSYSQGPSTDTQYF. CDR3 coding DNA: TGTGCCAGCAGCTATTCTCAGGGACCAAGCACAGATACGCAGTATTTT. This chain uses TRBV28 with TRBJ2-3; D might be TRBD1 or TRBD2, each matching 5 bases. The CDR3 runs 16 residues. The germline CDR1 and CDR2 sequences are MDHEN and SYDVKM. V was clipped by 6 bases and J by 0 bases, with 16 bases between them.

This chain links TRBV10-3 with TRBJ2-3; 8 bases match TRBD2. The V gene's germline CDR1 is ENHRY and CDR2 SYGVKD. V lost 4 bases and J lost 0; bases outside the gene matches: 3. The CDR3 runs 15 residues. CDR3 nucleotide sequence: TGTGCCATCAGTGTGTCGGGGGGGAGCACAGATACGCAGTATTTT. Encoded protein: CAISVSGGSTDTQYF.

The chain employs TRBV15 and TRBJ2-5, with a tentative D call TRBD2 (5 bases). Germline assignment: CDR1 LNHNV and CDR2 YYDKDF (reference sequence). Trimming removed 6 bases from V and 5 bases from J, with 7 bases in between. CDR3 length equals 11 residues. The CDR3 protein is CATSGEETQYF. CDR3 coding DNA: TGTGCCACCAGTGGGGAGGAGACCCAGTACTTC.

The chain is built from TRBV20-1 and TRBJ2-3; 8 bases map to TRBD2. CDR3 length: 14 amino acids. V shed 7 bases, J shed 3 bases, and the junction held 9 bases outside the gene matches. The germline gives CDR1 DFQATT, CDR2 SNEGSKA (reference sequence). In DNA, the CDR3 is TGCAGTGGGTTAGGGACTAGGACGACAGATACGCAGTATTTT. The encoded protein is CSGLGTRTTDTQYF.

With respect to this clonotype: At one boundary the junction diverges from the germline segment, which might be a read error. The chain carries TRBV11-2 and TRBJ2-1; TRBD2 matches at 12 bases. The CDR3 is made up of 15 amino acids. The germline V gene has CDR1 SGHAT and CDR2 FQNNGV. Here the CDR3 DNA reads TGTGCCAGCAGCTTATATGGCCTAGCGGGGGGGCCGAGCCTCTTC. Its translation: CASSLYGLAGGPSLF. The full variable domain, completed using reference TRBV11-2 and TRBJ2-1, is EAGVAQSPRYKIIEKRQSVAFWCNPISGHATLYWYQQILGQGPKLLIQFQNNGVVDDSQLPKDRFSAERLKGVDSTLKIQPAKLEDSAVYLCASSLYGLAGGPSLFGPGTRLTVL.

The chain uses TRBV7-9 and TRBJ2-7; TRBD2 aligns across 13 bases. From germline, CDR1 is SEHNR and CDR2 FQNEAQ (reference sequence). This CDR3 has 18 amino acids. Losses at the gene ends were 3 bases for V and 0 bases for J; bases not matched to a gene: 8. CDR3 DNA: TGTGCCAGCAGCTTTGGCCCCGGGACTAGCGGGGCCTCCTACGAGCAGTACTTC. This translates into CASSFGPGTSGASYEQYF.

The chain recombines TRBV7-6 with TRBJ2-5, with 9 positions matching TRBD2. The CDR3 extends over 16 amino acids. With 3 bases clipped from V and 4 bases from J, the junction kept 9 bases outside the gene matches. CDR1 and CDR2 from the germline V gene are SGHVS and FNYEAQ. The chain's CDR3 is CASSLGRGGTGETQYF. The CDR3, as DNA: TGTGCCAGCAGCTTGGGGCGGGGGGGCACCGGAGAGACCCAGTACTTC.

This chain joins TRBV7-8 and TRBJ2-5; 9 positions match TRBD2. The CDR3 spans 16 residues. Germline CDR1 reads SGHVS; CDR2 reads FQNEAQ. J gave up 1 base and V 4 bases, and 7 bases lay outside the gene matches. Here the CDR3 reads CASSSIAGALQETQYF. CDR3 in DNA: TGTGCCAGCAGCTCCATAGCGGGGGCCCTCCAAGAGACCCAGTACTTC.

A few counts support this clonotype. The CDR3 sequence: CASSLADGGEQYF. The CDR3 nucleotides read TGTGCCAGCAGCTTAGCGGACGGCGGCGAGCAGTACTTC. The chain uses TRBV7-2 and TRBJ2-1; D unclear. Judging by the DNA end, TRBJ2-7 fits better; the J call may be wrong. Germline V gives CDR1 SGHTA, CDR2 FQGNSA. The CDR3 sequence is 13 residues long.

The chain employs TRBV28 and TRBJ1-2; TRBD1 aligns across 9 bases. Germline trimming cut 2 bases from V and 9 bases from J; bases unmatched to any gene: 7. The CDR3 runs 14 residues. Germline V gene sequence: CDR1 MDHEN, CDR2 SYDVKM. The CDR3 loop reads CASSLGEGTGSYTF. Written as DNA, the CDR3 is TGTGCCAGCAGTTTAGGGGAGGGGACAGGGAGCTACACCTTC.

The chain combines TRBV12-3 or TRBV12-4 with TRBJ1-2; D unclear. Trimming removed 6 bases at V and 8 bases at J, with 10 bases between. This CDR3 is built from 11 residues. CDR3 protein: CASSARRGYTF. CDR3 nucleotides: TGTGCCAGCAGCGCGCGGCGCGGCTACACCTTC.

This chain's CDR3 is CAISPGTRAMKGRDTQYF. The DNA of the CDR3 is TGTGCCATCAGCCCCGGGACCCGAGCAATGAAAGGTCGCGATACGCAGTATTTT. V is TRBV10-3 and J is TRBJ2-3, with D perhaps TRBD1 or TRBD2 (5 bases each). In germline, CDR1 is ENHRY, CDR2 SYGVKD. This CDR3 has 18 amino acids. Deletions cut 6 bases from V and 6 bases from J, with 28 bases between.

The genes are TRBV6-5 and TRBJ1-1; weak D call: TRBD1 (5 bases). V gave up 6 bases and J gave up 0 bases, with 20 bases separating them. Germline loops: CDR1 MNHEY, CDR2 SVGAGI. The CDR3 totals 17 residues. CDR3 DNA sequence: TGTGCCAGCAGCTACGGGGGGTCGGGGGTGGTGAACACTGAAGCTTTCTTT. As protein: CASSYGGSGVVNTEAFF.

The CDR3 sequence is CASSIVGGSNEKLFF. The CDR3 region has the DNA TGTGCCAGTAGTATAGTTGGAGGGAGTAATGAAAAACTGTTTTTT. This chain joins TRBV19 and TRBJ1-4; the D is unclear. V was pared by 1 base and J by 4 bases, with 10 bases between. The germline V gene encodes CDR1 LNHDA and CDR2 SQIVND (reference sequence). CDR3 length: 15 amino acids.

The chain uses TRBV7-9 and TRBJ2-4, with 7 bases matching TRBD2. Germline assignment: CDR1 SEHNR and CDR2 FQNEAQ (reference sequence). The CDR3 extends over 18 amino acids. J gave up 3 bases and V 2 bases, and 13 bases lay outside the gene matches. The DNA of the CDR3 is TGTGCCAGCAGCTTATGGAGCGGGGCGACCTATAGCAAAAACATTCAGTACTTC. Translated, it gives CASSLWSGATYSKNIQYF.

The gene calls are TRBV5-5 and TRBJ2-2; no reliable D call. Germline V CDR1 and CDR2: SGHKS, YYEKEE (reference sequence). The CDR3 has 15 residues. The V end was cut by 1 base, the J end by 0 bases, with 7 bases between. In nucleotides, the CDR3 is TGTGCCAGCAGCTTGAGGCCGACGAACACCGGGGAGCTGTTTTTT. It is translated as CASSLRPTNTGELFF.

V usage is TRBV19 and J usage is TRBJ1-1; the D gene is possibly TRBD1 (5 bases). The CDR3 has 13 residues. Germline CDR1 is LNHDA and CDR2 is SQIVND (reference sequence). Between the trimmed V and J ends, which lost 8 bases and 5 bases, there was a span of 15 bases. The CDR3 nucleotides are TGTGCCAGTGCTAGGGTCGGGGGTACTGAAGCTTTCTTT. Translating gives CASARVGGTEAFF.

The V call is TRBV5-4, the J call TRBJ2-5; the D gene is possibly TRBD1 (6 bases). There are 16 residues in the CDR3. V lost 1 base, J lost 2 bases, and 15 bases lay in between. From germline, CDR1 is SGHNT and CDR2 YYREEE (reference sequence). CDR3 amino acids: CASSLLGSRGQETQYF. CDR3 bases: TGTGCCAGCAGCTTGTTAGGCTCTAGGGGGCAAGAGACCCAGTACTTC.